The 5 T cell receptor beta chains listed next were all sequenced from one sample in a study of graft-versus-host responses after intestinal transplantation. Antigens for these TCRs are unknown. The protocol was immunoSEQ multiplex PCR, while the TCRdb copy is restricted to in-frame clones and leaves out a portion. This sample yields 75,000 to 95,000 clones, of which roughly 90% are seen a single time; under 0.4% belongs to the top ten. The sequencing here drew on unstimulated CD4+ T cells sorted from spleen or lymph node cells, taken before transplant. These receptors originate from a human donor who was the organ donor for an intestinal transplant.

The genes are TRBV10-1 and TRBJ1-3, with a weak D call TRBD1 (5 bases). The length of the CDR3 is 14 residues. Germline CDR1 and CDR2: WNHNN and SYGVQD (reference sequence). With 2 bases removed from V and 2 bases from J, the gap between germline ends came to 7 bases. DNA for the CDR3: TGCGCCAGCAGTGAGAGGGGAACTGGAAACACCATATATTTT. Translated: CASSERGTGNTIYF.

This chain connects TRBV30 to TRBJ2-1; 7 bases fit TRBD1. Trimming removed 2 bases from V and 9 bases from J; junction bases left unmatched: 10. In germline, CDR1 is GTSNPN, CDR2 SVGIG (reference sequence). The length of the CDR3 is 14 residues. CDR3 coding DNA: TGTGCCTGGAGTATAAAACGGGACAGTAGTGAGCAGTTCTTC. It yields the protein CAWSIKRDSSEQFF.

The chain is built from TRBV4-1 and TRBJ1-6; D is possibly TRBD1 (6 bases). V shed 0 bases and J shed 4 bases, with 13 bases lying between them. Germline CDR1 MGHRA, CDR2 YSYEKL. The CDR3 contains 17 residues. CDR3 nucleotide sequence: TGCGCCAGCAGCCAAGATCGACAGGAAGCTTATAATTCACCCCTCCACTTT. Translation: CASSQDRQEAYNSPLHF.

This chain joins TRBV4-1 and TRBJ1-1; TRBD1 agrees at 12 bases. The J segment lost 4 bases and the V segment lost 1 base, leaving 7 bases of the junction unmatched. In germline, CDR1 is MGHRA, CDR2 YSYEKL. The CDR3 has 17 residues. The CDR3 here is CASSQAGTGGVGTEAFF. The CDR3 DNA is TGCGCCAGCAGCCAAGCGGGGACAGGGGGCGTGGGCACTGAAGCTTTCTTT.

The rearrangement joins TRBV15 to TRBJ2-7, with 8 nucleotides matching TRBD2. The length of the CDR3 is 13 residues. The ends lost 4 bases at V and 6 bases at J; junction bases unmatched: 5. The germline V gene encodes CDR1 LNHNV and CDR2 YYDKDF (reference sequence). CDR3 bases: TGTGCCACCAGCATTGCGGGGGGTGTCGAGCAGTACTTC. It codes for CATSIAGGVEQYF.